This TCR beta chain appears in the sequencing data of a study of blood T cell repertoires in COVID-19. Germline CDR1 and CDR2: SGHVS and FNYEAQ. The CDR3 runs 16 residues. V lost 0 bases, J lost 7 bases, and 4 bases stayed unmatched. This table comes from immunoSEQ multiplex PCR, and its TCRdb copy is limited to in-frame clones, with some not included. The table shows approximately 130,000 clones, with approximately 86% occurring only once. Sequenced material: PBMCs or T cells enriched from blood (not recorded which). The TCR sequence derives from a woman aged 50 to 65 who had recovered from COVID-19. This chain uses TRBV7-6 with TRBJ1-6; 9 bases are a match to TRBD1. DNA for the CDR3: TGTGCCAGCAGCTTAGCCATTACAGGGGGCAATTCACCCCTCCACTTT. This encodes CASSLAITGGNSPLHF.